The clone carrying this T cell receptor (beta chain) has ten or more counts. Its antigen is still unknown. The data belong to a study of blood T cells in healthy people across ages. This CDR3 is built from 14 residues. The V gene's germline CDR1 is SQVTM and CDR2 ANQGSEA. V was cut by 3 bases and J by 1 base, with 11 bases left in between. Primed by a sample-barcoded 5' primer and a J-beta primer mix, a second PCR proceeded for 7 to 11 cycles. A template-switch adaptor that had 12 random nucleotides put a tag on each cDNA molecule. TCRdb ran MiXCR on the 5' RACE reads and lists one entry per CDR3 protein. The sample consists of some 1.5 million distinct CDR3 sequences, roughly 27% of them appearing once. Overall study results and limits: Unsorted PBMCs blocked a conclusive comparison of naive and antigen-experienced cells.

Sequenced sample: blood. This clonotype was sampled from a woman aged 25 to 39 in good health. The chain uses TRBV29-1 and TRBJ2-3; D ambiguous. Here the CDR3 reads CSVDVNTRTDTQYF. CDR3 bases: TGCAGCGTTGATGTGAACACACGCACAGATACGCAGTATTTT.